This passage covers 27 T cell receptor beta chains from one sample sequenced in a study of radiation and T cells in renal cell carcinoma. Time point of the sample: baseline pretreatment blood. The treatment was: 15 Gy SBRT to primary tumor, nephrectomy 4 weeks later. Profiling relied on immunoSEQ multiplex PCR, and the TCRdb table lists in-frame clones only, not all of them. The sample yields some 50,000 clones, roughly 83% seen once. The source was blood, collected from a patient whose treatment included radiotherapy and nephrectomy. The receptors were gathered from a woman in her sixties or seventies with renal cell carcinoma.

The table lists this clone with a count of one. The chain combines TRBV7-2 with TRBJ2-6; D ambiguous. Germline-derived CDR1 and CDR2 are SGHTA and FQGNSA. The CDR3 is 15 residues long. The ends were cut back, 6 bases at V and 0 bases at J, with 9 bases in the middle. CDR3 region: CASSWTGSGANVLTF. The CDR3 DNA follows: TGTGCCAGCAGTTGGACGGGCTCTGGGGCCAACGTCCTGACTTTC.

This chain connects TRBV7-9 to TRBJ2-7; 7 bases are shared with TRBD1. The germline CDR1 and CDR2 sequences are SEHNR and FQNEAQ (reference sequence). The CDR3 extends over 15 amino acids. Germline trimming cut 4 bases from V and 1 base from J; bases unmatched to any gene: 7. The CDR3 loop reads CASSWDSDISYEQYF. For the CDR3, the DNA is TGTGCCAGCAGCTGGGACAGCGATATATCCTACGAGCAGTACTTC. The entire variable domain, with the rest obtained from reference TRBV7-9 and TRBJ2-7, is as follows: DTGVSQNPRHKITKRGQNVTFRCDPISEHNRLYWYRQTLGQGPEFLTYFQNEAQLEKSRLLSDRFSAERPKGSFSTLEIQRTEQGDSAMYLCASSWDSDISYEQYFGPGTRLTVT.

The V call is TRBV5-1, the J call TRBJ1-5; no clear D gene. V was shortened by 0 bases and J by 1 base, with 8 bases between the two germline ends. The germline V gene encodes CDR1 SGHRS and CDR2 YFSETQ. The length of the CDR3 is 15 residues. CDR3 in amino acids: CASSLDGLSNQPQHF. The DNA of the CDR3 is TGCGCCAGCAGCTTGGATGGGCTGAGCAATCAGCCCCAGCATTTT.

V gene TRBV28 combines with J gene TRBJ1-5; 8 bases align to TRBD1. The CDR3 loop spans 17 amino acids. Losses at the gene ends were 2 bases for V and 4 bases for J; bases not matched to a gene: 10. Germline assignment: CDR1 MDHEN and CDR2 SYDVKM. CDR3 sequence (DNA): TGTGCCAGCAGTTTAATAGGACAGGGTGGGAGAAATCAGCCCCAGCATTTT. Protein sequence: CASSLIGQGGRNQPQHF.

The CDR3 DNA sequence: TGTGCCAGCAGTAATAAGTCCCCAGATACGCAGTATTTT. Translated: CASSNKSPDTQYF. The chain recombines TRBV2 with TRBJ2-3; D gene uncertain. Trimming left V 5 bases short and J 4 bases short, with 10 bases between. CDR3 length equals 13 residues. Germline-derived CDR1 and CDR2 are SNHLY and FYNNEI.

V usage is TRBV10-3 and J usage is TRBJ1-2; maybe TRBD1 (6 bases). CDR1 ENHRY and CDR2 SYGVKD come from the germline V gene. V lost 5 bases to trimming and J lost 0 bases, with 19 bases between them. The CDR3 is made up of 17 amino acids. Written as DNA, the CDR3 is TGTGCCATCAGTACCTCCTTTCCGGACAGAGCTAACTATGGCTACACCTTC. This translates into CAISTSFPDRANYGYTF.

The chain uses TRBV29-1 and TRBJ1-2; D is unresolved. V was cut by 5 bases and J by 4 bases, with 20 bases left in between. Germline values: CDR1 SQVTM, CDR2 ANQGSEA. The CDR3 runs 15 residues. CDR3 nucleotide sequence: TGCAGCGTTTGGGTCGGACGGAAGGTTCCCTATGGCTACACCTTC. As protein: CSVWVGRKVPYGYTF.

This clone was seen a single time. This chain links TRBV29-1 with TRBJ2-7, with 7 bases matching TRBD1. Trimming cost V 3 bases and J 2 bases; bases outside gene matches: 4. CDR3 length equals 13 residues. CDR1 is SQVTM and CDR2 is ANQGSEA in the germline V gene. This chain's CDR3 is CSVEGTGAYEQYF. Here the CDR3 DNA reads TGCAGCGTTGAGGGCACAGGGGCCTACGAGCAGTACTTC.

This clone was counted ten times or more. This chain links TRBV4-1 with TRBJ2-5; the D gene could be TRBD1 or TRBD2 (5 bases each). Between the trimmed V and J ends, which lost 0 bases and 5 bases, there was a span of 10 bases. CDR3 length: 14 amino acids. The V gene's germline CDR1 is MGHRA and CDR2 YSYEKL. The CDR3 protein is CASSQEGDGETQYF. The CDR3 bases are TGCGCCAGCAGCCAAGAGGGGGATGGCGAGACCCAGTACTTC.

This clone was picked up one time. The chain is built from TRBV4-1 and TRBJ2-1; a weak D match, TRBD2 (5 bases). Trimming left V 0 bases short and J 4 bases short, with 13 bases between. Germline CDR1 MGHRA, CDR2 YSYEKL. CDR3 length equals 16 residues. The CDR3 coding sequence is TGCGCCAGCAGCCAAGAGGACTCCCAATTATACAATGAGCAGTTCTTC. It specifies CASSQEDSQLYNEQFF.

The rearrangement joins TRBV6-1 to TRBJ2-7, with D perhaps assigned TRBD1 or TRBD2 (5 bases each). The CDR3 sequence is 15 residues long. The germline gives CDR1 MNHNS, CDR2 SASEGT. Deletions cut 0 bases from V and 2 bases from J, with 11 bases between. The CDR3 DNA follows: TGTGCCAGCAGTGAAGCAGTGCAGGGACCCTACGAGCAGTACTTC. Translating it yields CASSEAVQGPYEQYF.

This clone was seen just once. The chain joins TRBV19 to TRBJ1-2; a weak D match, TRBD1 (5 bases). The germline V gene has CDR1 LNHDA and CDR2 SQIVND (reference sequence). CDR3 length equals 13 residues. Trimming took 3 bases from V and 4 from J, leaving 9 bases between them. CDR3 sequence (DNA): TGTGCCAGTAGTATGTGGGACGGCTATGGCTACACCTTC. This codes for CASSMWDGYGYTF. The full variable domain, with the rest looked up from reference TRBV19 and TRBJ1-2, is DGGITQSPKYLFRKEGQNVTLSCEQNLNHDAMYWYRQDPGQGLRLIYYSQIVNDFQKGDIAEGYSVSREKKESFPLTVTSAQKNPTAFYLCASSMWDGYGYTFGSGTRLTVV.

The rearrangement joins TRBV27 to TRBJ2-3; D ambiguous. This CDR3 contains 13 residues. V lost 5 bases to trimming and J lost 0 bases, with 6 bases between them. CDR1 and CDR2 (germline): MNHEY, SMNVEV (reference sequence). The CDR3 is CASSTTSTDTQYF. The DNA for the CDR3 is TGTGCCAGCAGTACAACTAGCACAGATACGCAGTATTTT.

The gene calls are TRBV7-2 and TRBJ1-5; D not resolved. The V gene's germline CDR1 is SGHTA and CDR2 FQGNSA. V lost 5 bases to trimming and J lost 0 bases, with 5 bases between them. There are 13 residues in the CDR3. CDR3 residues: CASSVYSNQPQHF. In DNA form, the CDR3 reads TGTGCCAGCAGCGTATATAGCAATCAGCCCCAGCATTTT.

This rearrangement joins TRBV5-6 to TRBJ2-3; the match to TRBD2 covers 8 bases. V trimming: 2 bases; J trimming: 2 bases; junction bases outside the gene matches: 7. Germline CDR1 SGHDT, CDR2 YYEEEE. There are 16 residues in the CDR3. This chain's CDR3 is CASSLLGLAPTDTQYF. The CDR3 DNA reads TGTGCCAGCAGCTTACTAGGACTAGCTCCCACAGATACGCAGTATTTT.

The rearrangement links TRBV5-1 to TRBJ1-1, with D perhaps matching TRBD1 (6 bases). CDR1 and CDR2 (germline): SGHRS, YFSETQ. This CDR3 is built from 15 residues. V was trimmed by 0 bases and J by 0 bases, leaving 9 bases between them. CDR3 region: CASSLGTVLNTEAFF. Written as DNA, the CDR3 is TGCGCCAGCAGCTTGGGGACAGTATTGAACACTGAAGCTTTCTTT.

The chain combines TRBV5-1 with TRBJ2-7, with TRBD2 identical over 8 bases. V gave up 0 bases and J gave up 3 bases; unmatched junction bases: 8. The germline gives CDR1 SGHRS, CDR2 YFSETQ. The CDR3 contains 16 residues. The CDR3 is CASSLDGRATIYEQYF. CDR3 DNA: TGCGCCAGCAGCTTGGACGGGAGGGCTACTATCTACGAGCAGTACTTC.

This chain connects TRBV18 to TRBJ1-3; 8 nucleotides line up with TRBD1. This CDR3 contains 21 residues. The V gene end was trimmed by 4 bases and the J gene end by 0 bases; junction bases not matched to a gene: 20. From germline, CDR1 is KGHSH and CDR2 LQKENI. The CDR3, as DNA: TGTGCCAGCTCACTTTCCCGTCGGTTAGGGGGACAGGTTTACTCTGGAAACACCATATATTTT. This codes for CASSLSRRLGGQVYSGNTIYF.

In its sample, this clone was seen once. V and J are TRBV30 and TRBJ2-2; D unresolved. Germline CDR1 reads GTSNPN; CDR2 reads SVGIG (reference sequence). This CDR3 is 15 amino acids long. The V end was cut by 0 bases, the J end by 5 bases, with 13 bases between. The CDR3 DNA sequence: TGTGCCTGGAGTGTACGGTCGTTGGGGACCGGGGAGCTGTTTTTT. It codes for CAWSVRSLGTGELFF.

V is TRBV10-3 and J is TRBJ2-7; 8 bases agree with TRBD1. The CDR3 totals 12 residues. Germline V CDR1 and CDR2: ENHRY, SYGVKD. J lost 5 bases, V lost 10 bases, and 7 bases had no gene match. For the CDR3, the DNA is TGTGCCACCGACAGGGGTAGAGACGAGCAGTACTTC. Amino acids: CATDRGRDEQYF.

The rearrangement links TRBV4-1 to TRBJ2-1; 12 nucleotides align to TRBD2. V dropped 2 bases and J dropped 5; count of bases not matched to a gene: 7. This CDR3 is built from 17 residues. Looked up from germline, CDR1 is MGHRA and CDR2 is YSYEKL. This CDR3 is CASSQITSGRPDNEQFF. In DNA form, the CDR3 reads TGCGCCAGCAGCCAAATTACTAGCGGGAGGCCTGACAATGAGCAGTTCTTC.

V gene TRBV4-1 combines with J gene TRBJ2-1, with 9 bases fitting TRBD2. CDR1 and CDR2 from the germline V gene are MGHRA and YSYEKL. J gave up 7 bases and V 0 bases, and 16 bases lay outside the gene matches. The CDR3 has 19 amino acids. CDR3 region: CASSQEYGLLAGIVNEQFF. CDR3 DNA sequence: TGCGCCAGCAGCCAAGAATATGGGCTTCTAGCGGGAATAGTGAATGAGCAGTTCTTC.

This rearrangement joins TRBV9 to TRBJ1-6; perhaps TRBD1 as D (6 bases). Germline assignment: CDR1 SGDLS and CDR2 YYNGEE. The CDR3 length is 16 residues. With 0 bases removed from V and 8 bases from J, the gap between germline ends came to 15 bases. CDR3: CASSVAGGELDSPLHF. DNA of the CDR3: TGTGCCAGCAGCGTAGCGGGGGGCGAACTTGATTCACCCCTCCACTTT.

The chain links TRBV10-3 to TRBJ2-7; D is possibly TRBD1 (5 bases). Germline V gene lookup returns CDR1 ENHRY and CDR2 SYGVKD. The CDR3 spans 13 residues. With 2 bases removed from V and 3 bases from J, the gap between germline ends came to 8 bases. The CDR3 loop reads CAISEKGVYEQYF. CDR3 DNA sequence: TGTGCCATCAGTGAGAAAGGGGTCTACGAGCAGTACTTC.

This clone came up once. The chain carries TRBV27 and TRBJ2-3; 7 nucleotides align to TRBD2. The CDR3 is 15 amino acids. Germline V gene data show CDR1 as MNHEY and CDR2 as SMNVEV (reference sequence). The ends lost 0 bases at V and 2 bases at J; junction bases unmatched: 2. The CDR3 coding sequence is TGTGCCAGCAGTTTATCTGGACTAGTCACAGATACGCAGTATTTT. It specifies CASSLSGLVTDTQYF.

V is TRBV10-1 and J is TRBJ2-7, with 9 bases matching TRBD1. The CDR3 extends over 19 amino acids. Losses at the gene ends were 2 bases for V and 1 base for J; bases not matched to a gene: 15. Germline CDR1 and CDR2: WNHNN and SYGVQD (reference sequence). The CDR3 nucleotides are TGCGCCAGCAGTGAGCCGGACAGGGGCCGCTTGTATAGGTCCTACGAGCAGTACTTC. Translated: CASSEPDRGRLYRSYEQYF.

The V gene is TRBV5-1, the J gene TRBJ2-3; either TRBD1 or TRBD2 may supply D (5 bases each). The CDR3 consists of 14 residues. Germline V gene sequence: CDR1 SGHRS, CDR2 YFSETQ. Between the trimmed V and J ends, which lost 4 bases and 2 bases, there was a span of 11 bases. CDR3 region: CASSMQGPTDTQYF. CDR3 sequence (DNA): TGCGCCAGCAGCATGCAGGGACCCACAGATACGCAGTATTTT.